Shown below are 15 T cell receptor beta chains from a single sample sequenced in a study of T-cell reconstitution after alpha-beta-depleted transplantation in children. Unique molecular identifiers featured in how the TCRbeta library was prepared. TCRdb recomputed calls from the PCR reads with MiXCR, one row per CDR3 protein. The table has some 290,000 distinct CDR3 sequences, 9.5% to 10% seen once. The sequencing used PBMCs from the stem cell graft donor, collected from the stem cell graft. These receptors came from a human donor who donated a stem cell graft to a child with SCID.

The chain is built from TRBV18 and TRBJ2-2; D is possibly TRBD2 (5 bases). The CDR3 is 15 residues long. The germline V gene has CDR1 KGHSH and CDR2 LQKENI. V was cut by 0 bases and J by 5 bases, with 10 bases left in between. This CDR3 is CASSPPRTGTGELFF. Written as DNA, the CDR3 is TGTGCCAGCTCACCACCCCGGACGGGGACCGGGGAGCTGTTTTTT.

V usage is TRBV20-1 and J usage is TRBJ2-1; TRBD2 agrees at 9 bases. J gave up 6 bases and V 6 bases, and 12 bases lay outside the gene matches. Per the germline V gene, CDR1 is DFQATT and CDR2 is SNEGSKA (reference sequence). This CDR3 comprises 15 residues. The CDR3 region has the DNA TGCAGTGCCATCCGCCCGGGGACTAGCCCCAATGAGCAGTTCTTC. It translates to CSAIRPGTSPNEQFF.

As for this clonotype: Given a much more abundant clone one base away, this may be a read error. The chain carries TRBV18 and TRBJ2-2, with D hard to call. CDR3 length: 15 residues. Germline CDR1 KGHSH, CDR2 LQKENI. Trimming removed 3 bases at V and 3 bases at J, with 11 bases between. The CDR3 loop is CASSPATWYTGELFF. The CDR3 coding sequence is TGTGCCAGCTCACCTGCGACATGGTACACCGGGGAGCTGTTTTTT.

Only a few counts were recorded for this clonotype. This rearrangement joins TRBV9 to TRBJ2-1, with D possibly TRBD2 on 7 matching bases. Trimming pared 6 bases from V and 2 bases from J, leaving 12 bases between. Germline V gene sequence: CDR1 SGDLS, CDR2 YYNGEE. This CDR3 is 14 amino acids long. CDR3 DNA sequence: TGTGCCAGCAACGGGGGGCTGGCCTACAATGAGCAGTTCTTC. Its translation: CASNGGLAYNEQFF. Drawing the rest from reference TRBV9 and TRBJ2-1, the complete variable domain is DSGVTQTPKHLITATGQRVTLRCSPRSGDLSVYWYQQSLDQGLQFLIQYYNGEERAKGNILERFSAQQFPDLHSELNLSSLELGDSALYFCASNGGLAYNEQFFGPGTRLTVL.

The J gene is TRBJ2-1, the V gene TRBV6-1, with 7 positions matching TRBD2. This CDR3 is built from 14 residues. Germline CDR1 and CDR2: MNHNS and SASEGT. V trimming: 4 bases; J trimming: 6 bases; junction bases outside the gene matches: 6. CDR3 protein: CASSVWRGFNEQFF. The CDR3 bases are TGTGCCAGCAGTGTATGGCGGGGGTTCAATGAGCAGTTCTTC.

A few counts support this clonotype. V gene TRBV12-3 or TRBV12-4 combines with J gene TRBJ2-3; the D is unclear. The CDR3 runs 12 residues. V lost 3 bases to trimming and J lost 3 bases, with 4 bases between them. DNA for the CDR3: TGTGCCAGCAGTTTTAGGACAGATACGCAGTATTTT. The encoded protein is CASSFRTDTQYF.

This clonotype was recorded many times. This chain uses TRBV18 with TRBJ2-1, with D possibly matching TRBD2 (6 bases). The V gene's germline CDR1 is KGHSH and CDR2 LQKENI. The CDR3 has 13 amino acids. V lost 0 bases, J lost 10 bases, and 10 bases lay in between. CDR3 residues: CASSPPEGPEQFF. The CDR3 bases are TGTGCCAGCTCACCACCGGAGGGACCAGAGCAGTTCTTC.

DNA of the CDR3: TGCGCCAGCAGCCAAGATCGGGCCTTTGCAGCAGATACGCAGTATTTT. This gives the protein CASSQDRAFAADTQYF. This sequence joins TRBV4-1 and TRBJ2-3; D is ambiguous. Trimming removed 0 bases at V and 4 bases at J, with 14 bases between. This CDR3 is built from 16 residues. Germline V gene sequence: CDR1 MGHRA, CDR2 YSYEKL.

This chain connects TRBV6-1 to TRBJ2-5; 10 nucleotides agree with TRBD2. Germline lookup yields CDR1 MNHNS and CDR2 SASEGT. The CDR3 has 14 residues. The J segment lost 5 bases and the V segment lost 6 bases, leaving 6 bases of the junction unmatched. CDR3 nucleotides: TGTGCCAGCAGGAGCGGGGGGGCCGGGGAGACCCAGTACTTC. Its translation is CASRSGGAGETQYF.

This chain links TRBV5-1 with TRBJ2-2; TRBD2 aligns across 10 bases. Germline CDR1 reads SGHRS; CDR2 reads YFSETQ. This CDR3 comprises 16 residues. With V trimmed by 8 bases and J by 2 bases, 9 bases remained unmatched. CDR3 protein: CASRSGLAVNTGELFF. The CDR3 coding sequence is TGCGCCAGTAGGAGCGGACTAGCGGTTAACACCGGGGAGCTGTTTTTT.

The sample holds many counts of this clonotype. This chain connects TRBV12-3 or TRBV12-4 to TRBJ2-7; no definite D call. The CDR3 is made up of 15 amino acids. V was trimmed by 3 bases and J by 1 base, leaving 13 bases between them. CDR3 loop: CASSFKWVESYEQYF. The DNA for the CDR3 is TGTGCCAGCAGTTTCAAATGGGTTGAATCCTACGAGCAGTACTTC.

The chain couples TRBV10-3 to TRBJ2-1; D unresolved. The V end was cut by 3 bases, the J end by 10 bases, with 7 bases between. Germline CDR1 ENHRY, CDR2 SYGVKD. This CDR3 region has 11 residues. The CDR3 DNA sequence: TGTGCCATCAGTGAAGTGAGCGAGCAGTTCTTC. Translated, it gives CAISEVSEQFF.

The chain links TRBV5-1 to TRBJ1-4, with TRBD1 matching 7 bases. Per the germline V gene, CDR1 is SGHRS and CDR2 is YFSETQ. Trimming at V came to 4 bases and at J to 3 bases, leaving 3 bases not matched to a gene. The CDR3 runs to 14 residues. This chain's CDR3 is CASSVTGSNEKLFF. CDR3 sequence (DNA): TGCGCCAGCAGCGTGACAGGGTCTAATGAAAAACTGTTTTTT.

V usage is TRBV5-1 and J usage is TRBJ2-2; D is uncertain. The V end was cut by 4 bases, the J end by 0 bases, with 16 bases between. The germline CDR1 and CDR2 sequences are SGHRS and YFSETQ. The CDR3 runs 17 residues. As DNA, the CDR3 is TGCGCCAGCAGCCGGAATCCCGGCAGGACGAACACCGGGGAGCTGTTTTTT. Translating gives CASSRNPGRTNTGELFF.

This clonotype was detected only a few times. The chain carries TRBV20-1 and TRBJ2-7, with 7 bases fitting TRBD1. Germline V gene lookup returns CDR1 DFQATT and CDR2 SNEGSKA (reference sequence). This CDR3 has 15 amino acids. The junction had 8 bases not matched to a gene; V was cut back by 3 bases and J by 0 bases. CDR3 nucleotides: TGCAGTGCTAGTCGCCGGGACAGACGCTCCTACGAGCAGTACTTC. It encodes CSASRRDRRSYEQYF.